The 31 T cell receptor beta chains given below trace back to one sample, sequenced in a study of blood T cell repertoires in COVID-19. Produced via immunoSEQ multiplex PCR; TCRdb's table is partial and in-frame only. The table lists some 270,000 clones, over 75% of them singletons, with approximately 10% in the top ten. Sample: peripheral blood. The receptor source for this set is a woman aged 70 to 79 with acute or convalescent COVID-19.

The V and J genes are TRBV11-2 and TRBJ2-7; 8 bases fit TRBD2. V gave up 1 base and J gave up 5 bases; unmatched junction bases: 4. The length of the CDR3 is 14 residues. Per germline, CDR1 SGHAT and CDR2 FQNNGV. Here the CDR3 DNA reads TGTGCCAGCAGCTTAGGGACTAGCACGGACGAGCAGTACTTC. This encodes CASSLGTSTDEQYF.

The V call is TRBV7-8, the J call TRBJ2-4, with D perhaps matching TRBD1 (6 bases). Deletions cut 5 bases from V and 1 base from J, with 18 bases between. The CDR3 runs to 17 residues. Germline V gene data show CDR1 as SGHVS and CDR2 as FQNEAQ. CDR3 amino acids: CASSDAAYRVAKNIQYF. DNA of the CDR3: TGTGCCAGCAGCGACGCAGCCTACAGGGTTGCCAAAAACATTCAGTACTTC.

The rearrangement links TRBV2 to TRBJ2-1, with a possible D match to TRBD2 (5 bases). This CDR3 is built from 18 residues. Germline CDR1 reads SNHLY; CDR2 reads FYNNEI. Trimming removed 5 bases at V and 6 bases at J, with 26 bases between. DNA for the CDR3: TGTGCCAGCAGTAAACTCCCGAGTGGGATACTACTAGGCAATGAGCAGTTCTTC. This translates into CASSKLPSGILLGNEQFF.

The chain recombines TRBV6-2 or TRBV6-3 with TRBJ1-2, with 9 bases that match TRBD1. CDR1 and CDR2 (germline): MNHEY, SVGEGT. CDR3 length: 18 residues. Germline trimming cut 0 bases from V and 3 bases from J; bases unmatched to any gene: 11. As DNA, the CDR3 is TGTGCCAGCAGTTACTCGAGGAGGGGGACAGGGAAAGACTATGGCTACACCTTC. Translated, it gives CASSYSRRGTGKDYGYTF.

The V gene is TRBV27, the J gene TRBJ2-7; 7 bases line up with TRBD1. V shed 8 bases, J shed 1 base, and the junction held 2 bases outside the gene matches. Germline V gene data show CDR1 as MNHEY and CDR2 as SMNVEV (reference sequence). The CDR3 consists of 12 residues. The DNA for the CDR3 is TGTGCCAGCGCAGGGGGTTCCTACGAGCAGTACTTC. Translation gives CASAGGSYEQYF.

This clone was detected only once. J is TRBJ2-7 and V is TRBV11-2; unclear D gene. Germline V lookup: CDR1 SGHAT, CDR2 FQNNGV. V was shortened by 5 bases and J by 6 bases, with 11 bases between the two germline ends. CDR3 length equals 12 residues. The CDR3 loop is CASSIHVGEQYF. CDR3 bases: TGTGCCAGCAGCATCCATGTCGGCGAGCAGTACTTC.

This clone was recorded once. The same CDR3 also results from other DNA sequences found in this sample. This sequence joins TRBV5-5 and TRBJ1-5; tentative D call: TRBD1 (5 bases). There are 14 residues in the CDR3. V shed 1 base and J shed 4 bases, with 9 bases lying between them. Germline V gene sequence: CDR1 SGHKS, CDR2 YYEKEE (reference sequence). The CDR3 loop is CASSLQGENQPQHF. The CDR3 DNA follows: TGTGCCAGCAGCTTGCAAGGGGAAAATCAGCCCCAGCATTTT.

The rearrangement uses TRBV18 and TRBJ1-1; 7 bases map to TRBD1. Trimming took 5 bases from V and 0 from J; bases not matched to a gene: 6. From germline, CDR1 is KGHSH and CDR2 LQKENI. There are 15 residues in the CDR3. The CDR3 DNA reads TGTGCCAGCTCAACAATACAGGGGCTGAACACTGAAGCTTTCTTT. Translation gives CASSTIQGLNTEAFF.

V gene TRBV5-6 combines with J gene TRBJ2-7, with D possibly TRBD2 on 7 matching bases. Germline lookup yields CDR1 SGHDT and CDR2 YYEEEE. CDR3 size: 16 residues. The V end was cut by 4 bases, the J end by 3 bases, with 20 bases between. DNA of the CDR3: TGTGCCAGCAGCGCGGGGGCTGGGGGGGTCAACTACGAGCAGTACTTC. Its translation: CASSAGAGGVNYEQYF.

V gene TRBV2 combines with J gene TRBJ2-5, with 7 bases aligning to TRBD2. The CDR3 is 14 residues long. V was clipped by 7 bases and J by 2 bases; unmatched bases: 7. Per the germline V gene, CDR1 is SNHLY and CDR2 is FYNNEI. This CDR3 is CASKDGGGQETQYF. CDR3 sequence (DNA): TGTGCCAGCAAGGATGGCGGGGGACAAGAGACCCAGTACTTC. Full variable domain (missing parts from reference TRBV2 and TRBJ2-5): EPEVTQTPSHQVTQMGQEVILRCVPISNHLYFYWYRQILGQKVEFLVSFYNNEISEKSEIFDDQFSVERPDGSNFTLKIRSTKLEDSAMYFCASKDGGGQETQYFGPGTRLLVL.

This sequence joins TRBV12-3 or TRBV12-4 and TRBJ1-6; 7 positions agree with TRBD1. The CDR3 is 13 amino acids. Unmatched junction bases numbered 4, after V lost 3 bases and J lost 11 bases. CDR3: CASSLTGSTPLHF. The CDR3 DNA is TGTGCCAGCAGTTTGACAGGGTCCACACCCCTCCACTTT.

The rearrangement uses TRBV12-3 or TRBV12-4 and TRBJ2-3; 7 bases align to TRBD2. This CDR3 contains 12 residues. V trimming: 1 base; J trimming: 11 bases; junction bases outside the gene matches: 3. The CDR3 loop is CASSLGTSRQYF. CDR3 nucleotide sequence: TGTGCCAGCAGTTTAGGGACTAGTCGGCAGTATTTT.

V is TRBV2 and J is TRBJ2-5, with 7 bases matching TRBD1. The length of the CDR3 is 12 residues. V was pared by 8 bases and J by 5 bases, with 5 bases of the junction left unmatched. Germline loops: CDR1 SNHLY, CDR2 FYNNEI. The CDR3 loop reads CASGQVRETQYF. The CDR3, as DNA: TGTGCCAGCGGACAGGTGCGCGAGACCCAGTACTTC.

The chain uses TRBV10-3 and TRBJ2-7; 8 bases map to TRBD1. Germline V gene sequence: CDR1 ENHRY, CDR2 SYGVKD. V shed 7 bases and J 6 bases; nucleotides not matched to a gene: 11. The CDR3 is 14 residues long. The CDR3 DNA sequence: TGTGCCATCACCCCTGACAGGGGAAGGGGCGAGCAGTACTTC. Its protein is CAITPDRGRGEQYF.

The chain joins TRBV6-5 to TRBJ1-5, with D tentatively TRBD1 (5 bases). The germline V gene has CDR1 MNHEY and CDR2 SVGAGI. Trimming took 6 bases from V and 3 from J, leaving 9 bases between them. The CDR3 runs to 13 residues. The CDR3 region is CASRRQNNQPQHF. The CDR3 region has the DNA TGTGCCAGCAGGAGACAGAACAATCAGCCCCAGCATTTT.

J is TRBJ2-2 and V is TRBV7-6, with 11 nucleotides matching TRBD2. The CDR3 has 15 residues. From germline, CDR1 is SGHVS and CDR2 FNYEAQ. The V gene end was trimmed by 5 bases and the J gene end by 5 bases; junction bases not matched to a gene: 4. The CDR3 bases are TGTGCCAGCAGCCGAAGACTAGCGGGGACCGGGGAGCTGTTTTTT. Translating gives CASSRRLAGTGELFF.

The count of this clone is one. The V call is TRBV4-2, the J call TRBJ2-3; D gene unclear. CDR1 is LGHNA, CDR2 YNFKEQ, per germline. The CDR3 length is 13 residues. V gave up 0 bases and J gave up 6 bases, with 7 bases separating them. CDR3 sequence: CASSQDLLDTQYF. CDR3 nucleotides: TGTGCCAGCAGCCAAGATCTTCTGGATACGCAGTATTTT.

The V and J genes are TRBV4-2 and TRBJ1-5, with D uncertain. From germline, CDR1 is LGHNA and CDR2 YNFKEQ. V was trimmed by 1 base and J by 1 base, leaving 17 bases between them. CDR3 length equals 18 residues. The CDR3 bases are TGTGCCAGCAGCCAAGTGAGTCGCCTTCCCGGGAGCAATCAGCCCCAGCATTTT. It codes for CASSQVSRLPGSNQPQHF.

This clone was counted once. The rearrangement joins TRBV5-4 to TRBJ1-2, with 7 bases identical to TRBD1. With V trimmed by 2 bases and J by 0 bases, 4 bases remained unmatched. Germline V gene lookup returns CDR1 SGHNT and CDR2 YYREEE (reference sequence). CDR3 length: 15 residues. The CDR3 DNA sequence: TGTGCCAGCAGCTTACAAACAGGGGCTAACTATGGCTACACCTTC. Translated: CASSLQTGANYGYTF.

The chain joins TRBV7-9 to TRBJ2-1; 9 nucleotides agree with TRBD2. The CDR3 contains 15 residues. V lost 5 bases to trimming and J lost 5 bases; unmatched junction nucleotides: 7. Germline CDR1 and CDR2: SEHNR and FQNEAQ (reference sequence). DNA for the CDR3: TGTGCCAGCAGCGCCAGCGGGGGGCCCCACAATGAGCAGTTCTTC. It is translated as CASSASGGPHNEQFF.

This clone appeared a single time. The rearrangement links TRBV7-9 to TRBJ2-1; TRBD1 agrees at 7 bases. CDR3 length: 17 residues. The V segment lost 0 bases and the J segment 0 bases; nucleotides outside the gene matches: 5. CDR1 SEHNR and CDR2 FQNEAQ come from the germline V gene (reference sequence). CDR3 nucleotide sequence: TGTGCCAGCAGCTTAGCTGTAGCAGGGGGCTCCTACAATGAGCAGTTCTTC. Amino acids: CASSLAVAGGSYNEQFF.

The chain joins TRBV6-5 to TRBJ2-7, with TRBD1 matching 8 bases. Losses at the gene ends were 4 bases for V and 2 bases for J; bases not matched to a gene: 7. The length of the CDR3 is 15 residues. Germline CDR1 is MNHEY and CDR2 is SVGAGI. CDR3 nucleotide sequence: TGTGCCAGCAGTTCCGACAGGGGCCCCGCCTACGAGCAGTACTTC. This gives the protein CASSSDRGPAYEQYF.

The V gene is TRBV28, the J gene TRBJ1-1, with 8 positions matching TRBD1. The CDR3 is made up of 16 amino acids. Germline assignment: CDR1 MDHEN and CDR2 SYDVKM. The CDR3 spells CATSPNRGKGNTEAFF. CDR3 nucleotides: TGTGCAACCAGCCCCAACAGGGGGAAAGGGAACACTGAAGCTTTCTTT.

V gene TRBV15 combines with J gene TRBJ2-5; the match to TRBD1 covers 9 bases. After removal of 2 bases from V and 3 bases from J, the junction contained 4 bases not matched to a gene. The CDR3 consists of 15 residues. Germline CDR1 is LNHNV and CDR2 is YYDKDF (reference sequence). The CDR3 protein is CATSRSRTGEETQYF. Written as DNA, the CDR3 is TGTGCCACCAGCAGATCCCGGACAGGGGAAGAGACCCAGTACTTC. Combining the CDR3 with reference TRBV15 and TRBJ2-5 gives the whole variable domain DAMVIQNPRYQVTQFGKPVTLSCSQTLNHNVMYWYQQKSSQAPKLLFHYYDKDFNNEADTPDNFQSRRPNTSFCFLDIRSPGLGDTAMYLCATSRSRTGEETQYFGPGTRLLVL.

The chain is built from TRBV5-1 and TRBJ2-5, with 8 bases fitting TRBD2. The CDR3 sequence is 16 residues long. CDR1 is SGHRS and CDR2 is YFSETQ in the germline V gene. J lost 5 bases, V lost 1 base, and 10 bases had no gene match. The CDR3 nucleotides are TGCGCCAGCAGCTTGCAGCCAGGCACGGGGGGGGAGACCCAGTACTTC. Protein sequence: CASSLQPGTGGETQYF.

The chain carries TRBV5-1 and TRBJ2-2, with 8 bases fitting TRBD1. J was trimmed by 4 bases and V by 2 bases; bases with no gene match: 7. Germline V gene data show CDR1 as SGHRS and CDR2 as YFSETQ. CDR3 length: 16 amino acids. CDR3 sequence: CASSFGQGAGTGELFF. CDR3 sequence (DNA): TGCGCCAGCAGCTTTGGACAGGGAGCAGGCACCGGGGAGCTGTTTTTT.

The genes are TRBV7-9 and TRBJ1-1; 9 bases are a match to TRBD1. The CDR3 loop spans 16 amino acids. From germline, CDR1 is SEHNR and CDR2 FQNEAQ (reference sequence). V was clipped by 5 bases and J by 5 bases; unmatched bases: 12. This CDR3 reads CASSRQGGRMGTEAFF. The CDR3 coding sequence is TGTGCCAGCAGCAGACAGGGGGGAAGGATGGGGACTGAAGCTTTCTTT.

The genes are TRBV7-9 and TRBJ2-1; weak D call: TRBD2 (6 bases). The germline V and J ends were trimmed by 5 bases and 0 bases, with 14 bases remaining between them. Per germline, CDR1 SEHNR and CDR2 FQNEAQ (reference sequence). The CDR3 has 16 residues. CDR3 loop: CASSHRDSSSYNEQFF. CDR3 DNA: TGTGCCAGCAGCCACCGGGACTCCAGCTCCTACAATGAGCAGTTCTTC.

The chain has TRBV18 and TRBJ1-1; D possibly corresponds to TRBD1 (6 bases). This CDR3 spans 15 amino acids. From germline, CDR1 is KGHSH and CDR2 LQKENI. V lost 4 bases and J lost 1, with 13 bases in between. CDR3 bases: TGTGCCAGCTCACTGTCGACAGGAACGAACACTGAAGCTTTCTTT. This gives the protein CASSLSTGTNTEAFF.

The chain uses TRBV7-2 and TRBJ1-1; D gene ambiguous. Trimming shortened V by 3 bases and J by 1 base, and 6 bases separated the two germline ends. CDR1 and CDR2 (germline): SGHTA, FQGNSA. The length of the CDR3 is 13 residues. In nucleotides, the CDR3 is TGTGCCAGCAGCTTTGTCGGGAACACTGAAGCTTTCTTT. Translation gives CASSFVGNTEAFF.

The CDR3 DNA reads TGTGCCAGCACCCCAAGGACCAGGATGGGGGGAAACTATGGCTACACCTTC. Encoded protein: CASTPRTRMGGNYGYTF. This chain uses TRBV2 with TRBJ1-2; D is possibly TRBD1 (5 bases). The CDR3 is 17 residues long. Germline lookup yields CDR1 SNHLY and CDR2 FYNNEI. With 7 bases removed from V and 2 bases from J, the gap between germline ends came to 23 bases.